The clone carrying this TCR beta chain has ten or more counts. The sample originates from a study of Graves' ophthalmopathy and Graves' hyperthyroidism. RNA served as the template for amplifying TCR beta CDR3 regions. HTBI primers served in a first-round RT-PCR, which a second-round multiplex PCR followed. One entry per CDR3 protein results from TCRdb running MiXCR on the multiplex PCR reads. This sample carries under 250,000 distinct CDR3 sequences, roughly a fifth of them seen once, and the ten largest clones take around two fifths. The ends lost 4 bases at V and 7 bases at J; junction bases unmatched: 4. The CDR3 runs to 13 residues. Germline V gives CDR1 MNHEY, CDR2 SVGAGI.

This clonotype was obtained from a woman aged 50 to 65 with Graves' ophthalmopathy. This chain connects TRBV6-5 to TRBJ2-7, with TRBD1 matching 10 bases. Material for sequencing was peripheral blood. CDR3 in DNA: TGTGCCAGCAGTTCGACAGGGGGCTGGGAGCAGTACTTC. Its translation: CASSSTGGWEQYF.